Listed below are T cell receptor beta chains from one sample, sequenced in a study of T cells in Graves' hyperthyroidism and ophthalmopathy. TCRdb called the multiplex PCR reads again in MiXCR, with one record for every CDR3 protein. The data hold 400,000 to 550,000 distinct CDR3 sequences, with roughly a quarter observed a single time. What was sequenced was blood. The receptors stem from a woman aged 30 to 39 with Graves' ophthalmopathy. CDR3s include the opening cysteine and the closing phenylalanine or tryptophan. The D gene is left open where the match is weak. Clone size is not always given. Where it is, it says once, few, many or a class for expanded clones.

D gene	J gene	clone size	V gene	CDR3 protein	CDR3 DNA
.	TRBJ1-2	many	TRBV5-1	CASSLGGDPGYTF	TGCGCCAGCAGCTTGGGGGGAGACCCGGGCTACACCTTC
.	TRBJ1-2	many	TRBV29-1	CSVRIQGSYGYTF	TGCAGCGTCCGAATCCAGGGGAGCTATGGCTACACCTTC
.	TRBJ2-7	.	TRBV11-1	CASSLGERGRRNDQYF	TGTGCCAGCAGCTTAGGAGAACGGGGTCGGCGCAACGATCAGTACTTC
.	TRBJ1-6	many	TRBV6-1	CASSEAAGDNPPLHF	TGCGCCAGCAGTGAAGCGGCAGGGGATAATCCACCCCTCCACTTT
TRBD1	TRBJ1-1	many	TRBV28	CASSFSDRGGAFF	TGTGCCAGCAGTTTTTCCGACAGGGGGGGAGCTTTCTTT
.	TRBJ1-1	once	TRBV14	CASSQSLGYTEAFF	TGTGCCAGCAGCCAATCACTAGGCTACACTGAAGCTTTCTTT
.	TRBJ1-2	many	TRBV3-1	CASSQGGTGYTF	TGTGCCAGCAGCCAAGGGGGGACGGGCTACACCTTC
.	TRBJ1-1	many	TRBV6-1	CASSKYSMNTEAFF	TGTGCCAGCAGTAAATACAGCATGAACACTGAAGCTTTCTTT
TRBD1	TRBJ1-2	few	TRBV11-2	CASSLGTGNTYGYTF	TGTGCCAGCAGCTTAGGGACAGGGAATACCTATGGCTACACCTTC
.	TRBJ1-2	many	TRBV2	CASSEAKTGNNYGYTF	TGTGCCAGCAGTGAAGCGAAAACAGGGAATAACTATGGCTACACCTTC
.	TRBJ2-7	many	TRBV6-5	CASKLDPAVYEQYF	TGTGCCAGCAAACTGGACCCAGCGGTCTACGAGCAGTACTTC
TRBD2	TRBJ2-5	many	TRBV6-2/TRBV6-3	CASERGGLVETQYF	TGTGCCAGCGAGCGGGGGGGCCTGGTAGAGACCCAGTACTTC
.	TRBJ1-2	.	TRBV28	CASSFAPGGYGYTF	TGTGCCAGCAGTTTTGCGCCCGGCGGATATGGCTACACCTTC
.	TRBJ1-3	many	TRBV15	CATSGEGPGAGYGGNTIYF	TGTGCCACCAGCGGGGAGGGACCGGGCGCGGGGTATGGTGGAAACACCATATATTTT
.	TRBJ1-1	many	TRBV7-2	CASSLEWTEAFF	TGTGCCAGCAGCTTAGAGTGGACTGAAGCTTTCTTT
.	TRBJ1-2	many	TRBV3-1	CASSQVLGGDYGYTF	TGTGCCAGCAGCCAAGTTTTGGGAGGCGACTATGGCTACACCTTC
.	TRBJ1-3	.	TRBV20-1	CSARTGNSGNTIYF	TGCAGTGCTAGAACAGGGAACTCTGGAAACACCATATATTTT
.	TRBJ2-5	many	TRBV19	CASSIPTGGETQYF	TGTGCCAGTAGTATCCCCACGGGTGGGGAGACCCAGTACTTC
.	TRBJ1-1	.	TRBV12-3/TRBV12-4	CASRPGVWEAFF	TGTGCCAGCAGACCCGGGGTGTGGGAGGCTTTCTTT
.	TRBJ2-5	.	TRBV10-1	CASSAWTDQETQYF	TGCGCCAGCAGTGCCTGGACAGACCAAGAGACCCAGTACTTC
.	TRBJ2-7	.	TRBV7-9	CASSVPGPTYEQYF	TGTGCCAGCAGCGTGCCGGGCCCTACCTACGAGCAGTACTTC
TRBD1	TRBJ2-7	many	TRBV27	CASSPVTGTVTYEQYF	TGTGCCAGCAGCCCCGTTACCGGGACAGTGACCTACGAGCAGTACTTC
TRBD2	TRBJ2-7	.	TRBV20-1	CSATRAGVSYEQYF	TGCAGTGCTACTCGAGCGGGAGTCTCCTACGAGCAGTACTTC
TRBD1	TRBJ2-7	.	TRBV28	CASSSPGTGLFEQYF	TGTGCCAGCAGTTCTCCCGGGACAGGGCTTTTCGAGCAGTACTTC
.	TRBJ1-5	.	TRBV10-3	CAISDRGQPQHF	TGTGCCATCAGTGACAGGGGACAGCCCCAGCATTTT
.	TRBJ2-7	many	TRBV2	CASSDNPPLSSYEQYF	TGTGCCAGCAGTGATAATCCACCCCTCAGCTCCTACGAGCAGTACTTC
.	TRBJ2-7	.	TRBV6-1	CASSEWPRGAGYEQYF	TGTGCCAGCAGTGAATGGCCCCGGGGGGCCGGGTACGAGCAGTACTTC
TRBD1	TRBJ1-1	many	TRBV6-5	CASSYSRTGNTEAFF	TGTGCCAGCAGTTACTCCAGGACAGGGAACACTGAAGCTTTCTTT
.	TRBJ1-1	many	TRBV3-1	CASSEEGGSTEAFF	TGTGCCAGCAGCGAGGAGGGGGGGAGCACTGAAGCTTTCTTT
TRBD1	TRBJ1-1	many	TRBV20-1	CSARGTGAGTEAFF	TGCAGTGCTAGAGGGACAGGGGCGGGCACTGAAGCTTTCTTT
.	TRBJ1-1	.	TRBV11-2	CASSLVAGEGNTEAFF	TGTGCCAGCAGCTTAGTAGCAGGGGAAGGGAACACTGAAGCTTTCTTT
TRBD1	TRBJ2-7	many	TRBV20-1	CSAVTGTGAYEQYF	TGCAGTGCTGTTACCGGGACAGGGGCTTACGAGCAGTACTTC
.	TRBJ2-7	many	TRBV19	CASSSINARYEQYF	TGTGCCAGTAGTTCCATAAACGCCCGCTACGAGCAGTACTTC
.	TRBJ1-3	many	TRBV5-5	CASSYAPTTGNTIYF	TGTGCCAGCAGCTACGCCCCAACGACTGGAAACACCATATATTTT
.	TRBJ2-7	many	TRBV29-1	CSVGVGTQEQYF	TGCAGCGTTGGGGTCGGGACCCAGGAGCAGTACTTC
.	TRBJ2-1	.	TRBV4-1	CASSPGGVLFWDEQFF	TGCGCCAGCAGCCCGGGCGGGGTCTTATTCTGGGATGAGCAGTTCTTC
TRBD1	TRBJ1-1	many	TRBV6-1	CASSADTGGNTEAFF	TGTGCCAGCAGTGCCGACACAGGGGGCAACACTGAAGCTTTCTTT
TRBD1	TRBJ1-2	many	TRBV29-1	CSVEDPGTGGMRNYGYTF	TGCAGCGTTGAAGATCCTGGGACAGGGGGCATGCGAAACTATGGCTACACCTTC
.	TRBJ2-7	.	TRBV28	CATIPSRAYEQYF	TGTGCCACCATCCCTAGTCGTGCCTACGAGCAGTACTTC
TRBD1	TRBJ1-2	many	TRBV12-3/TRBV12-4	CASSTRDRGSTGYTF	TGTGCCAGCAGTACTCGGGACAGGGGTTCTACTGGCTACACCTTC